This TCR beta chain was retrieved from a study of T cell changes during pregnancy in multiple sclerosis. This clone showed up just once. Method: immunoSEQ multiplex PCR; TCRdb's copy keeps in-frame clones and lacks some. The data hold 35,000 to 40,000 clones, with roughly 90% observed a single time. The germline V gene encodes CDR1 LNHDA and CDR2 SQIVND (reference sequence). V was trimmed by 5 bases and J by 0 bases, leaving 17 bases between them. The CDR3 is 18 residues long. This specimen consisted of CD8+ T cells from peripheral blood mononuclear cells, obtained in the third trimester of pregnancy. This receptor was obtained from a female donor with multiple sclerosis, enrolled in a pregnancy study. This chain connects TRBV19 to TRBJ2-6; D might be TRBD1 (6 bases). The CDR3 coding sequence is TGTGCCAGTAGTCTACAGGGAAGGGGATTCTCTGGGGCCAACGTCCTGACTTTC. This encodes CASSLQGRGFSGANVLTF.